The clone carrying this T cell receptor beta chain was detected once. The trim removed 4 bases at V and 5 bases at J, leaving 5 bases unmatched. The CDR3 contains 15 residues. The germline gives CDR1 SGHNT, CDR2 YYREEE (reference sequence). This record comes from a study of CD8 T cells in Susac syndrome. Study background: Active disease was present in about 6 of the sequenced Susac syndrome patients, whereas under 10 of them were in remission. When blood was collected, patients with Susac syndrome were therapy-naive, were taking corticosteroids, or were receiving intravenous immunoglobulin alone.

Random hexamers were used to reverse transcribe about 0.5 to 1 ug of RNA. The method of amplification for TCR beta CDR3 was immunoSEQ multiplex PCR, covering 54 Vbeta and 13 Jbeta. TCRdb fed the immunoSEQ multiplex PCR reads into MiXCR, producing one record per CDR3 protein. This sample carries 150,000 to 200,000 distinct CDR3 sequences, about 91% of them seen once, and the ten largest clones take 0.085% to 0.1%. V gene TRBV5-4 combines with J gene TRBJ2-2, with 10 bases identical to TRBD1. The TCR sequence derives from a human donor with Susac syndrome. Source material: CD4+ T cells from PBMCs. In DNA form, the CDR3 reads TGTGCCAGCAGCATCCGGGACAGGGGTACCGGGGAGCTGTTTTTT. Its protein is CASSIRDRGTGELFF.